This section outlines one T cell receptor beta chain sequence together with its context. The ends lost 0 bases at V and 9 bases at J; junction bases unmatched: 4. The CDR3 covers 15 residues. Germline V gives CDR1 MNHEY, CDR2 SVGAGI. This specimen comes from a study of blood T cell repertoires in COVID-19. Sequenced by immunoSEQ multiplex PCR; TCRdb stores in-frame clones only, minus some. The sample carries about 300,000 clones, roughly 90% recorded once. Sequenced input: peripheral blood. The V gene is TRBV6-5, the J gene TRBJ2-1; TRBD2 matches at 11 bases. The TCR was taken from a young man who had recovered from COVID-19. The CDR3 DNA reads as TGTGCCAGCAGTTACTCGGGACTAGCGGCGCTTGAGCAGTTCTTC. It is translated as CASSYSGLAALEQFF.